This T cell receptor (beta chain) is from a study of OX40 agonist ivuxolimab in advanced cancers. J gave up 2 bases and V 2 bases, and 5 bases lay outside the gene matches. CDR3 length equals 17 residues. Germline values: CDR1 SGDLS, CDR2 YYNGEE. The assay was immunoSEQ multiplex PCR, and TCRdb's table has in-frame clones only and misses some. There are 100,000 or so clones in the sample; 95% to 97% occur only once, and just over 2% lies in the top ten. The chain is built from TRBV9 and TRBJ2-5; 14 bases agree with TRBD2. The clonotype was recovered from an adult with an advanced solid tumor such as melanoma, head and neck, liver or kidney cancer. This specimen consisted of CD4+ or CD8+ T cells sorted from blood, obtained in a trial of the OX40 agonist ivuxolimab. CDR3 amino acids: CASSVGTSGGPQETQYF. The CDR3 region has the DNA TGTGCCAGCAGCGTGGGGACTAGCGGGGGACCACAAGAGACCCAGTACTTC.